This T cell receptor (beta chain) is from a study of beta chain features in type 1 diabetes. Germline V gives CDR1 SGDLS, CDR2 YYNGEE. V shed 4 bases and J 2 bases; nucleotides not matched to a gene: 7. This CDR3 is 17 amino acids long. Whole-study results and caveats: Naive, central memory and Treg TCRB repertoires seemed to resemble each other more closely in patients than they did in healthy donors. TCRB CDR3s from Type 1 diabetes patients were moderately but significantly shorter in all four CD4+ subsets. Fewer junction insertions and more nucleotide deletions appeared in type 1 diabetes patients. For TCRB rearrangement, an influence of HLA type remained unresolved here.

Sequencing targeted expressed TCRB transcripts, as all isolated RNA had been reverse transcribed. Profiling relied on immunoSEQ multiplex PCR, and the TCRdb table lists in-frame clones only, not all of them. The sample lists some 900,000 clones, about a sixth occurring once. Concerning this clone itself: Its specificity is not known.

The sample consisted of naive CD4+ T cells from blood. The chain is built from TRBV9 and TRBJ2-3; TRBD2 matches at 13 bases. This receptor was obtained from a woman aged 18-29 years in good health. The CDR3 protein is CASSLTTSGRYTDTQYF. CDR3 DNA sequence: TGTGCCAGCAGCTTAACGACTAGCGGGAGGTACACAGATACGCAGTATTTT.